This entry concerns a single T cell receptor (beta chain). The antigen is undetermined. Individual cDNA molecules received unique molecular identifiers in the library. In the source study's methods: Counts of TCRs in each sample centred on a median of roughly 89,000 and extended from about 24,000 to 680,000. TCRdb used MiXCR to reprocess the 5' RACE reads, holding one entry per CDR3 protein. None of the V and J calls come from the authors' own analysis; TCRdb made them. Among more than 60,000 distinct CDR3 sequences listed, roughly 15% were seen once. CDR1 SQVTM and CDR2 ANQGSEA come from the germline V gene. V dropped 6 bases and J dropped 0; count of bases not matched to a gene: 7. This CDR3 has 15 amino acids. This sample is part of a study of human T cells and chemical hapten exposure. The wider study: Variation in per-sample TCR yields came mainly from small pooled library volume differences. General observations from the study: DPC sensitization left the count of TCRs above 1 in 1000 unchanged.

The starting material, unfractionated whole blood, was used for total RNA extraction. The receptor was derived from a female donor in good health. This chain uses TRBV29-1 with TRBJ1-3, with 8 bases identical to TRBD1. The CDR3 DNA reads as TGCAGCGTAGGACAGGGAACGGGCTCTGGAAACACCATATATTTT. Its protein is CSVGQGTGSGNTIYF.